This entry concerns a single T cell receptor beta chain. Its antigen is not identified. TCRdb's table, derived via immunoSEQ multiplex PCR, lists solely in-frame clones and lacks some. The sample has 35,000 to 50,000 clones; approximately 92% are singletons. The sample belongs to a study of a mutant IDH1 vaccine in newly diagnosed glioma. Looking at the study overall: Vaccination was launched 4-6 weeks after radiotherapy alone, or with temozolomide cycles. Sex distribution of treated patients was about 62% male and about 38% female; mean age was around 40 years. The study's findings and limits: Apparently, pseudoprogression bore no relation to changes among the top peripheral T cell clonotypes.

CDR1 and CDR2 (germline): MDHEN, SYDVKM. The V gene end was trimmed by 6 bases and the J gene end by 9 bases; junction bases not matched to a gene: 9. The CDR3 sequence is 14 residues long. This sample's time point: week 35, safety follow-up. The content of each vaccine dose was 300 ug of mutant IDH1 20-mer peptide, and topical imiquimod accompanied it. Each patient was administered eight vaccinations, scheduled in weeks 1, 3, 5, 7, 11, 15, 19 and 23. This clonotype was sampled from a man aged 50-59 years with glioma. The starting material was PBMCs, obtained from a glioma patient whose treatment included an IDH1 peptide vaccine. The genes are TRBV28 and TRBJ2-1; 9 bases match TRBD1. CDR3 sequence reads: CASSSGTGPAEQFF. The CDR3 DNA is TGTGCCAGCAGCTCCGGGACAGGGCCAGCTGAGCAGTTCTTC.